The clone carrying this T cell receptor beta chain appeared a single time. In the PCR, 60 Vbeta and 13 Jbeta primers were used. Some clones are missing from TCRdb's copy, which holds only in-frame ones; the method was immunoSEQ multiplex PCR. Here the sample spans 170,000 or so clones, around four fifths being singletons. These data originate in a study of cytomegalovirus exposure and HLA in healthy donors. Germline V gene sequence: CDR1 SGHDT, CDR2 YYEEEE. J lost 4 bases, V lost 2 bases, and 6 bases had no gene match. The CDR3 has 14 residues. This clonotype was obtained from a woman aged 45-65 years in good health and CMV-seropositive. The material sequenced was PBMCs. The chain has TRBV5-6 and TRBJ2-7, with 7 bases matching TRBD1. For the CDR3, the DNA is TGTGCCAGCAGCTTATCCAGGGGGATGTACGAGCAGTACTTC. It specifies CASSLSRGMYEQYF.